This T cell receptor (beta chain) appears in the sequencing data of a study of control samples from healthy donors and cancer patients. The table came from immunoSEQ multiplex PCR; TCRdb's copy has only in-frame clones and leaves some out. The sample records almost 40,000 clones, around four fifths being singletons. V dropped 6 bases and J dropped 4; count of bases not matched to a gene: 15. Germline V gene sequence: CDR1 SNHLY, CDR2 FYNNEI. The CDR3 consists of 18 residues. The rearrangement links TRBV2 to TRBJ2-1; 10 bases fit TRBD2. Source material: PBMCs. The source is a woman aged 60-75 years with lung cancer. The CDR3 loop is CASRLGSSGRPHYNEQFF. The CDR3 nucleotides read TGTGCCAGCAGGCTCGGGTCTAGCGGGAGACCTCATTACAATGAGCAGTTCTTC.